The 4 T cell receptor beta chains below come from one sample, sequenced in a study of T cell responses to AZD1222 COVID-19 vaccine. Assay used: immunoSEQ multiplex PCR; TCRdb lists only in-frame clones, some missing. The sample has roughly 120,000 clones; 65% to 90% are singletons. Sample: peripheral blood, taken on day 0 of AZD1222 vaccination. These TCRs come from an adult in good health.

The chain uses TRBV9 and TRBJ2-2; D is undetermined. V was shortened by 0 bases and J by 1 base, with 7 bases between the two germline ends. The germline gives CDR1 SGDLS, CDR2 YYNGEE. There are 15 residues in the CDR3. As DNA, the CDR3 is TGTGCCAGCAGCGTAGTCCAGAAGAACACCGGGGAGCTGTTTTTT. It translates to CASSVVQKNTGELFF.

The CDR3 reads CASSWGGPGELFF. In DNA form, the CDR3 reads TGTGCCAGCAGTTGGGGGGGTCCCGGGGAGCTGTTTTTT. The gene calls are TRBV12-3 or TRBV12-4 and TRBJ2-2; 7 bases line up with TRBD2. After removal of 4 bases from V and 6 bases from J, the junction contained 2 bases not matched to a gene. This CDR3 is built from 13 residues.

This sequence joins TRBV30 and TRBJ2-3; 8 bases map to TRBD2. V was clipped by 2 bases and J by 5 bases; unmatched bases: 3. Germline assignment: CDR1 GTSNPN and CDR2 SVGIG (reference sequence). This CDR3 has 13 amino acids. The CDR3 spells CAWSKRERDTQYF. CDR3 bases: TGTGCCTGGAGTAAGCGGGAGAGAGATACGCAGTATTTT.

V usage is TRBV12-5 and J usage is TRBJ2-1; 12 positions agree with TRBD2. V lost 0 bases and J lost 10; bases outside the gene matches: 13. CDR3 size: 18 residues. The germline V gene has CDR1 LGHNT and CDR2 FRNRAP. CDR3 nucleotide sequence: TGTGCTAGTGGTTTGGTACCGGACGGGCTAGCGGGAGGGGGGGAGCAGTTCTTC. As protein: CASGLVPDGLAGGGEQFF.